This T cell receptor beta chain was captured by sequencing in a study of T cells after somatic rescue of genetic block. Clones were sequenced by immunoSEQ multiplex PCR, and TCRdb holds only the in-frame ones, with some missing. The sample shows some 90,000 clones, about 87% of them seen only once. Sequencing was performed on peripheral blood mononuclear cells (PBMCs). This TCR was recovered from a woman between 18 and 29 years old.

The CDR3 DNA reads as TGTGCCAGCAGCTTTAGCGGGGGGCAAGAGACCCAGTACTTC. Protein: CASSFSGGQETQYF. The chain carries TRBV7-2 and TRBJ2-5; 10 bases agree with TRBD2. J lost 2 bases, V lost 3 bases, and 0 bases had no gene match. CDR1 is SGHTA, CDR2 FQGNSA, per germline. CDR3 length equals 14 residues.